This T cell receptor beta chain was documented in a study of T cell responses to AZD1222 COVID-19 vaccine (dated by TCRdb to the early 2020s). As for the study more broadly: TCR sequencing was performed for 230 to 250 trial participants, of whom about 210 were given two doses of AZD1222 and roughly 25 were given two doses of MenACWY control vaccine. Trial participants were enrolled into age subgroups of 18-55, 56-69 and 70-plus years, which contained about 150, 27 and 61 TCR-sequenced participants, respectively. Summary of the overall study and its limitations: Most participants were white British and females outnumbered males, and the authors suggested that clonal diversity may have been underestimated. Because no day 14 peak-response samples were available, repertoires were characterized only after the peak T cell response. Conclusions about previously exposed vaccinees are limited because only five or six AZD1222 recipients were SARS-CoV-2 seropositive at baseline. The vaccine-associated CD4 TCRs covered the entire spike protein, and the dominant responses fell in regions 160-218 and 743-854. After two AZD1222 doses, spike-specific TCR breadth and depth were significantly higher than at day 0 and than in MenACWY recipients. In the small 56-69-year group, the increase in depth fell short of significance, most likely because of low power. Reportedly, almost half of the unique spike-specific TCRs recognized epitopes lying outside the regions that are mutated in the B.1.351 and B.1.1.7 variants.

This clone was detected only once. Its antigen is still unknown. No much larger clone is present one base from it, and per-base qualities are unavailable. The CDR3 regions of human TCRbeta chains were analyzed by immunosequencing. Concerning the study's data processing: TCRs in the repertoires were compared against a reference library of SARS-CoV-2-specific TCRs that had been generated with the MIRA antigen-specificity platform. Breadth was defined as the fraction of unique TCRs that were SARS-CoV-2-associated, and depth was defined as the fraction of total T cells that were SARS-CoV-2-associated. Each spike-specific TCR was assigned to its reactive spike region and to a CD4 or CD8 class using the MIRA data. Log10-transformed breadth and depth values were compared by one-way ANOVA with Sidak's multiple comparisons tests. What TCRdb holds here is the immuneACCESS table cut down to in-frame rearrangements. Part of the clones is not present; checked against another copy, under half of the missing clones reflect an unresolved V gene, and the others are unexplained. V and J calls and clone size are as listed in that table; D and trimming were resolved from the DNA. The sample table shows about 51,000 clones, and over 85% are seen once. The ten most abundant clones make up around 1.1% of the sample.

The intended sense of this specimen's time point label: about 28 days (+/-7) after the second vaccine dose. Because spike-specific TCR depth and breadth did not differ between the two schedules, AZD1222 recipients who got a second dose at roughly 4 weeks were pooled with those who got a second dose at roughly 12 weeks. Vaccinee samples came from UK trials COV001 and COV002, including a single-blind randomized controlled phase 2/3 trial of AZD1222 (ChAdOx1 nCoV-19) in healthy adults. Trial participant PBMC samples were collected at day 0 and day 28 after the second dose for TCRbeta chain sequencing. The CDR3 spans 16 residues, from the cysteine through the phenylalanine. The entry retains the CDR3 DNA only, 48 bases that are in frame from base 1.

The material sequenced was peripheral blood, taken 28 days after the second AZD1222 dose. The TCR originated in an adult who received the AZD1222 COVID-19 vaccine. The sequence joins TRBV21-1 to TRBJ2-1; TRBD1 was called by the table and not checked on the DNA. TRBV21-1 is a documented pseudogene. The CDR3: CASSKYRDRVFNEQFF. The sequenced DNA: TGTGCCAGCAGCAAATATCGGGACAGGGTATTCAATGAGCAGTTCTTC.